These 11 T cell receptor beta chains came from one sample sequenced in a study of shared clonotypes between healthy human individuals (dated by TCRdb to between 2020 and 2021). Library method: the immunoSEQ multiplex PCR assay. Not all clones reach the TCRdb copy of this immuneACCESS table, which keeps in-frame sequences only. Checked studies attribute under half of the gap to unresolved V genes and leave the rest unexplained. This sample holds fewer than 650,000 clones; approximately 80% were observed only once. Roughly 13% of the sample is taken by the ten largest. Source material: PBMCs. The receptor set was obtained from a woman aged 35 to 49 in good health. Some clones in this sample may be carry-over from other donors' samples.

The chain combines TRBV19 with TRBJ2-5; D is unresolved. The CDR3 covers 14 residues. With 3 bases removed from V and 4 bases from J, the gap between germline ends came to 12 bases. Germline V gene data show CDR1 as LNHDA and CDR2 as SQIVND (reference sequence). CDR3 sequence: CASSMARARETQYF. CDR3 sequence (DNA): TGTGCCAGTAGTATGGCCCGCGCCAGAGAGACCCAGTACTTC.

The rearrangement links TRBV5-1 to TRBJ2-5; tentatively, D is TRBD2 (5 bases). Trimming removed 0 bases from V and 5 bases from J, with 14 bases in between. This CDR3 is built from 15 residues. Germline CDR1 is SGHRS and CDR2 is YFSETQ. Here the CDR3 reads CASSLAVRGVETQYF. CDR3 nucleotide sequence: TGCGCCAGCAGCTTGGCCGTACGGGGAGTTGAGACCCAGTACTTC. The full variable domain, completed using reference TRBV5-1 and TRBJ2-5, is KAGVTQTPRYLIKTRGQQVTLSCSPISGHRSVSWYQQTPGQGLQFLFEYFSETQRNKGNFPGRFSGRQFSNSRSEMNVSTLELGDSALYLCASSLAVRGVETQYFGPGTRLLVL.

This chain connects TRBV29-1 to TRBJ2-3; 8 bases match TRBD1. CDR3 length: 16 residues. Germline V CDR1 and CDR2: SQVTM, ANQGSEA. J gave up 2 bases and V 7 bases, and 14 bases lay outside the gene matches. CDR3: CSGLPEGQESTDTQYF. The CDR3 DNA reads TGCAGCGGCCTACCCGAGGGACAGGAGTCCACAGATACGCAGTATTTT.

This clone was counted only a few times. This rearrangement joins TRBV27 to TRBJ2-1, with unresolved D. Trimming shortened V by 6 bases and J by 1 base, and 7 bases separated the two germline ends. Germline loops: CDR1 MNHEY, CDR2 SMNVEV (reference sequence). The CDR3 runs to 13 residues. The DNA of the CDR3 is TGTGCCAGCAGCGGTCAGTCCTACAATGAGCAGTTCTTC. The encoded protein is CASSGQSYNEQFF.

In regard to this clone: This probably arose from a read error, given a far larger clone one base away. The V call is TRBV4-2, the J call TRBJ2-3; 7 bases match TRBD2. The CDR3 sequence is 14 residues long. Germline loops: CDR1 LGHNA, CDR2 YNFKEQ. The CDR3 region has the DNA TGTGCCAGCGGCCAAGGGCGGGAGCCAGATACGCAGTATTTT. This encodes CASGQGREPDTQYF.

In its sample, this clone was seen a few times. The chain joins TRBV6-6 to TRBJ2-7; 9 positions agree with TRBD1. CDR1 is MNHNY, CDR2 SVGAGI, per germline (reference sequence). CDR3 length: 14 residues. J gave up 3 bases and V 5 bases, and 5 bases lay outside the gene matches. CDR3 nucleotides: TGTGCCAGCAGTCCGACAGGGGGGCTCTACGAGCAGTACTTC. As protein: CASSPTGGLYEQYF.

This clone was seen repeatedly, ten times or more. The gene calls are TRBV11-2 and TRBJ1-5; no firm D call. The CDR3 has 17 residues. CDR1 is SGHAT, CDR2 FQNNGV, per germline. V was trimmed by 0 bases and J by 0 bases, leaving 12 bases between them. The CDR3 DNA reads TGTGCCAGCAGCTTAGAAATGGCGGAGATTAGCAATCAGCCCCAGCATTTT. Its translation: CASSLEMAEISNQPQHF. Supplemented by reference TRBV11-2 and TRBJ1-5, the full variable domain reads EAGVAQSPRYKIIEKRQSVAFWCNPISGHATLYWYQQILGQGPKLLIQFQNNGVVDDSQLPKDRFSAERLKGVDSTLKIQPAKLEDSAVYLCASSLEMAEISNQPQHFGDGTRLSIL.

The chain joins TRBV19 to TRBJ2-7, with a weak D call TRBD2 (7 bases). The CDR3 spans 15 residues. Trimming left V 1 base short and J 2 bases short, with 12 bases between. Germline loops: CDR1 LNHDA, CDR2 SQIVND (reference sequence). CDR3 sequence (DNA): TGTGCCAGTAGTATAGTCGCGGGGGCCACCTACGAGCAGTACTTC. This translates into CASSIVAGATYEQYF.

This sequence joins TRBV11-2 and TRBJ2-1; 13 positions match TRBD2. Germline V gene sequence: CDR1 SGHAT, CDR2 FQNNGV. V shed 2 bases and J 9 bases; nucleotides not matched to a gene: 4. The CDR3 has 15 amino acids. The chain's CDR3 is CASSLTGLAGAEQFF. CDR3 nucleotides: TGTGCCAGCAGCTTAACCGGACTAGCGGGAGCTGAGCAGTTCTTC.

The CDR3 loop reads CASSVGGLGPTGETQYF. The DNA of the CDR3 is TGTGCCAGCAGCGTAGGGGGGTTAGGACCCACTGGGGAGACCCAGTACTTC. The chain joins TRBV9 to TRBJ2-5, with D tentatively TRBD1 or TRBD2 (5 bases each). This CDR3 region has 17 residues. Germline V gene sequence: CDR1 SGDLS, CDR2 YYNGEE. Trimming took 0 bases from V and 5 from J, leaving 20 bases between them.

V usage is TRBV7-9 and J usage is TRBJ2-7; 7 bases fit TRBD1. Germline CDR1 is SEHNR and CDR2 is FQNEAQ (reference sequence). This CDR3 region has 15 residues. Losses at the gene ends were 5 bases for V and 1 base for J; bases not matched to a gene: 8. CDR3: CASSHRDRPSYEQYF. CDR3 DNA: TGTGCCAGCAGCCACCGGGACAGACCGTCCTACGAGCAGTACTTC.